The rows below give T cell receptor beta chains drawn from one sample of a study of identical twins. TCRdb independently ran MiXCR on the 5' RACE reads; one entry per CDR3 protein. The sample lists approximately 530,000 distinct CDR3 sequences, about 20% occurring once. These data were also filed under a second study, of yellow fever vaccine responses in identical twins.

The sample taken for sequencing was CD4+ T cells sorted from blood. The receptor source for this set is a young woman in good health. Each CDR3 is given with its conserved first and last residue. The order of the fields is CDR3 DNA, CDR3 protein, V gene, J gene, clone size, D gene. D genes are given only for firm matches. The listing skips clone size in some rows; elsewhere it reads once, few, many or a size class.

TGTGCCAGCAGTGTACACAGGGGAACAGGAAACACCATATATTTT	CASSVHRGTGNTIYF	TRBV6-1	TRBJ1-3	few	TRBD1
TGTGCCAGCAGCCAGGACAAGGTCTCGCCCTATGGCTACACCTTC	CASSQDKVSPYGYTF	TRBV6-1	TRBJ1-2	-	-
TGCGCCAGCAGCTTGGAAGTAGCCTTGGGCAATGAGCAGTTCTTC	CASSLEVALGNEQFF	TRBV5-1	TRBJ2-1	few	-
TGCAGTGCTCAGAGTTGGGGGGTGATGAATGAGCAGTTCTTC	CSAQSWGVMNEQFF	TRBV20-1	TRBJ2-1	-	-
TGTGCCAGCAGCTCCCCGGGAGAGCAGTTCTTC	CASSSPGEQFF	TRBV7-8	TRBJ2-1	many	-
TGCGCCAGCAGGAACGGGACTAGCGTCAGAGGGGGGGTGAATGAGCAGTTCTTC	CASRNGTSVRGGVNEQFF	TRBV5-1	TRBJ2-1	few	TRBD2
TGTGCCAGCAGCTCACCCTTAGGGGGTACTGAAGCTTTCTTT	CASSSPLGGTEAFF	TRBV7-9	TRBJ1-1	many	-
TGTGCCAGCAGAGTCAGGGGGGGCAGCTCCTACAATGAGCAGTTCTTC	CASRVRGGSSYNEQFF	TRBV6-1	TRBJ2-1	-	-
TGTGCCAGCAGCTTAGTGACCCAGGGGATCATCTATGGCTACACCTTC	CASSLVTQGIIYGYTF	TRBV7-9	TRBJ1-2	-	-
TGTGCCACCCGGGACAGGGGGAATGAGCAGTTCTTC	CATRDRGNEQFF	TRBV25-1	TRBJ2-1	-	TRBD1
TGCGCCAGCAGCCAAGATGGGGGGCCGTTCATCGCAGATACGCAGTATTTT	CASSQDGGPFIADTQYF	TRBV4-1	TRBJ2-3	-	-
TGTGCCAGCAGTTCGGACAGGGGGACTAGCACAGATACGCAGTATTTT	CASSSDRGTSTDTQYF	TRBV27	TRBJ2-3	-	TRBD1
TGTGCCAGCAGCCAAGATCAGCCCCAGCATTTT	CASSQDQPQHF	TRBV14	TRBJ1-5	many	-
TGTGGTGCAAAACCGGGACAGGGACCCGGGGAGCTGTTTTTT	CGAKPGQGPGELFF	TRBV10-3	TRBJ2-2	few	TRBD1
TGTGCCAGCAGTGGCCGGACAGGCCTATACAATGAGCAGTTCTTC	CASSGRTGLYNEQFF	TRBV28	TRBJ2-1	-	TRBD1
TGCGCCAGCAGCTCCCGGGACCTCTACAATGAGCAGTTCTTC	CASSSRDLYNEQFF	TRBV5-1	TRBJ2-1	few	-
TGTGCCATCAGTGAGTCTCAAAGGGCGCTCGATACGCAGTATTTT	CAISESQRALDTQYF	TRBV10-3	TRBJ2-3	few	-
TGTGCCAGCAGTGATTGGACAGGTACCTACGAGCAGTACTTC	CASSDWTGTYEQYF	TRBV2	TRBJ2-7	-	TRBD1
TGCGCCAGCAGCCAAGGTTCAGGGACAGGCCCCAGCACAGATACGCAGTATTTT	CASSQGSGTGPSTDTQYF	TRBV4-1	TRBJ2-3	few	TRBD1
TGTGCCAGCAGTGATCCGCGGGGGGCGCAATCTGGCTACACCTTC	CASSDPRGAQSGYTF	TRBV2	TRBJ1-2	-	-
TGCAGCGTATCCGCGGAGGGATGGGGCTACACCTTC	CSVSAEGWGYTF	TRBV29-1	TRBJ1-2	few	-
TGTGCCAGCAGTTCAGGACTAGCGGGAGGGACTAGCACAGATACGCAGTATTTT	CASSSGLAGGTSTDTQYF	TRBV28	TRBJ2-3	-	TRBD2
TGTGCCAGCGGGACTAGGCGGGGGGAGCTGTTTTTT	CASGTRRGELFF	TRBV12-3/TRBV12-4	TRBJ2-2	few	TRBD2
TGTGCCAGCAGTTTCTTGAACAATGAGCAGTTCTTC	CASSFLNNEQFF	TRBV12-3/TRBV12-4	TRBJ2-1	-	-
TGTGCCAGCAGTTCTCCGACAGGGGGGACCGGGGAGCTGTTTTTT	CASSSPTGGTGELFF	TRBV28	TRBJ2-2	-	TRBD1
TGTGCCAGCAGCTTAGCGGATATCGATCGGGGGTACTTC	CASSLADIDRGYF	TRBV7-9	TRBJ2-7	-	-